This T cell receptor (beta chain) was sequenced for a study of spatial heterogeneity in lung cancer. TCRdb reprocessed the 5' RACE reads via MiXCR and lists one record per CDR3 protein. The sample has approximately 50,000 distinct CDR3 sequences, around 7.7% seen once. This clonotype occurred many times. Stated time point: blood at routine non-recurrence follow-up after resection. Whole RNA was taken from tumor, nontumor lung or frozen PBMC; it was then sequenced unsorted. This specimen was PBMCs, taken at follow-up. The source of this sequence is a female donor with early-stage non-small cell lung cancer.

In nucleotides, the CDR3 is TGTGCCAGCAGTTTACCCGGGACTAGCACCGGGGAGCTGTTTTTT. As protein: CASSLPGTSTGELFF. The chain is built from TRBV28 and TRBJ2-2; 8 positions agree with TRBD2. V shed 2 bases and J 4 bases; nucleotides not matched to a gene: 3. Germline V gene lookup returns CDR1 MDHEN and CDR2 SYDVKM. The CDR3 has 15 amino acids.